The following is a T cell receptor beta chain sequence with its context. Its target antigen remains unknown. There are no base qualities to consult, and no much larger clone falls within one base. This record belongs to a study of blood T cell repertoires in COVID-19 (dated by TCRdb to 2018 to 2020). Some background on the complete study: The collaborator samples originated in the United States, Italy and Spain and spanned the acute and convalescent phases of COVID-19. The samples were drawn from the first 160 participants of the ongoing ImmuneRACE study and from some 1,300 subjects provided by 6 global collaborators. Nearly every sample came with metadata listing a de-identified subject ID, COVID-19 status, age in years and sex. HLA class I and class II types, where available, came from metadata supplied by the sample provider rather than from assay-based typing. Deeply sampled blood TCRbeta repertoires from subjects exposed to, actively infected with, or recovered from COVID-19 were included in the dataset. The material from the prospective study consisted of cDNA or gDNA derived from T cells, B-cell-depleted T cells, or PBMCs. The repertoires were released in a freely available public database meant as a resource for research on the immune response to SARS-CoV-2. Findings and caveats that apply to the study as a whole: The quantity of clinical and demographic metadata differed by source and by participant and was supplied without curation.

Each collaborating institution followed its own protocols to collect whole blood in K2EDTA tubes. For TCRbeta analysis, collaborators shipped samples as frozen whole blood, isolated PBMCs, or DNA extracted from either of those sample types. TCRbeta CDR3 regions were amplified from genomic DNA using the immunoSEQ Assay, a bias-controlled multiplex PCR. Regarding the original processing steps: The number of nucleated cells in each sample was estimated from the amplification of reference gene primers within the assay. Sequence reads were collapsed and filtered to measure the absolute abundance of every unique TCRbeta CDR3 rearrangement. For each sample, productive Simpson clonality was calculated by taking the square root of Simpson's diversity index across productive rearrangements. TCRdb stores this immuneACCESS table with in-frame sequences only. Part of the clones is absent; in the studies checked, under half of the shortfall reflects unresolved V genes, and no reason is known for the rest. V and J calls and clone size are given by that table; D and trimming were obtained from the DNA. Present in this sample are 90,000 to 120,000 clones, 65% to 80% of which were seen just once. The top ten constitute 4% to 5.5% of the sample.

The CDR1 and CDR2 encoded by the germline V gene are SGHTA and FQGNSA. The CDR3 goes from the cysteine to the phenylalanine over 15 residues. Only CDR3 DNA remains: 45 bases, in frame from the first base. V is pruned by 5 bases and J by 4 bases, leaving 9 bases of the junction without a gene match. Sequences were obtained from peripheral blood. This chain is built from TRBV7-2 and TRBJ1-1, and 8 bases in between align with TRBD1. The source is a man between 65 and 85 years old with acute or convalescent COVID-19. The DNA sequence reads TGTGCCAGCAGCCGCGGGACAGGTTTCGGCACTGAAGCTTTCTTT. Translated, this gives CASSRGTGFGTEAFF.